This TCR beta chain is drawn from a study of blood T cell repertoires in COVID-19. The repertoire was sequenced with immunoSEQ multiplex PCR; TCRdb's copy has only in-frame clones and lacks some. This repertoire shows around 270,000 clones, approximately 89% found once; its top ten account for 3.1%. CDR3 size: 14 residues. Within 2 weeks before study entry, exposed participants met a COVID-19 case. This chain joins TRBV21-1 and TRBJ2-1; the table's D gene call, TRBD1, was not cross checked with the DNA. TRBV21-1 constitutes a pseudogene. Sequencing used PBMCs or T cells enriched from blood (not recorded which). This clonotype originated in a middle-aged woman who had been exposed to COVID-19. Written as DNA, the CDR3 is TGTGCCAGACCGGACAGCGCCCGTTACAATGAGCAGTTCTTC. As protein: CARPDSARYNEQFF.